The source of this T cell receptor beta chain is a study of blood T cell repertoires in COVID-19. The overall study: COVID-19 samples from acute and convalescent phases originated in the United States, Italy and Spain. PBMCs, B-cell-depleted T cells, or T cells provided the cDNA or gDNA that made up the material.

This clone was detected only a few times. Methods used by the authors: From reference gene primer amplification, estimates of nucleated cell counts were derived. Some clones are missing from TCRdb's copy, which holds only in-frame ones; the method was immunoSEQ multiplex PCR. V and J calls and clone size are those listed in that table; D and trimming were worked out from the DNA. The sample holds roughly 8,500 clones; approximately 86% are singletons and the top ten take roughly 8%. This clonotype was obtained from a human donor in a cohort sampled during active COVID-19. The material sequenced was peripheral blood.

CDR3 nucleotides: TGTGCCAGCAGCATACTAGCGGGAGTACCCAATGAGCAGTTCTTC. Translating gives CASSILAGVPNEQFF. The rearrangement joins TRBV11-2 to TRBJ2-1; TRBD2 agrees at 11 bases. With V trimmed by 5 bases and J by 6 bases, 6 bases remained unmatched. This CDR3 comprises 15 residues. The V gene's germline CDR1 is SGHAT and CDR2 FQNNGV.